These 2 T cell receptor beta chains originate from one sample sequenced in a study of T-cell reconstitution after alpha-beta-depleted transplantation in children. This sample's TCRbeta library carried unique molecular identifier barcodes. TCRdb re-called the PCR reads through MiXCR, storing one row per CDR3 protein. This table holds more than 150,000 distinct CDR3 sequences, roughly 7.5% found once. The input for sequencing was PBMCs from the stem cell graft donor, taken from the stem cell graft. These receptors all stem from a human donor who donated a stem cell graft to a child with Wiskott-Aldrich syndrome.

This clonotype appeared many times. The chain has TRBV20-1 and TRBJ1-5; possibly TRBD1 for D (6 bases). V lost 5 bases and J 2 bases, leaving 10 bases between the germline ends. The germline V gene has CDR1 DFQATT and CDR2 SNEGSKA (reference sequence). The CDR3 extends over 13 amino acids. The CDR3 nucleotides read TGCAGTGCTCTTAGACAGGGCAATCAGCCCCAGCATTTT. Encoded protein: CSALRQGNQPQHF.

The sample holds many counts of this clonotype. The chain employs TRBV7-2 and TRBJ2-1; tentatively, D is TRBD2 (6 bases). The germline V gene has CDR1 SGHTA and CDR2 FQGNSA. Trimming took off 3 bases at V and 10 bases at J, with 16 bases between the two ends. CDR3 length: 14 amino acids. CDR3 nucleotides: TGTGCCAGCAGCTTCGCGACTAGGTCCGACGAGCAGTTCTTC. It specifies CASSFATRSDEQFF.